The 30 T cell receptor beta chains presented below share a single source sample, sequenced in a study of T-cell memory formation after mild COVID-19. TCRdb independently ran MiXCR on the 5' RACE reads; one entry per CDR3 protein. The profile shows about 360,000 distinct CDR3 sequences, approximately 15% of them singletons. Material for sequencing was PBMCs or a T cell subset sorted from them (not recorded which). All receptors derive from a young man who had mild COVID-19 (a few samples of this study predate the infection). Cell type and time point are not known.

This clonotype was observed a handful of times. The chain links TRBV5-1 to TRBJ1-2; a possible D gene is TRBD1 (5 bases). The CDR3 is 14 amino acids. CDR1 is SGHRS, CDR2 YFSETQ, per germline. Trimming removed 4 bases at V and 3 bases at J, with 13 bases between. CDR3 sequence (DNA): TGCGCCAGCAGCCCCCTAAGGGGCGACTATGGCTACACCTTC. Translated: CASSPLRGDYGYTF.

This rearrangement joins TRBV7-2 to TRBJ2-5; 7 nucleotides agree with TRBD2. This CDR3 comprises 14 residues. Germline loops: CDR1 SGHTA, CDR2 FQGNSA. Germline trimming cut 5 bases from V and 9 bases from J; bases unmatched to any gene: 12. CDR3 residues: CASSAGLPVRAQYF. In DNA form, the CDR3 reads TGTGCCAGCAGCGCGGGACTACCAGTGAGGGCCCAGTACTTC.

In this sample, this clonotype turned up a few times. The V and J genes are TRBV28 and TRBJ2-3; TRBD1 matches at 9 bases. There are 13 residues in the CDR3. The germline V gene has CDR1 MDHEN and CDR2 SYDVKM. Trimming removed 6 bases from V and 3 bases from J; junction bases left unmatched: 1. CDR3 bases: TGTGCCAGCAGAGGGACAGGGACAGATACGCAGTATTTT. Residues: CASRGTGTDTQYF.

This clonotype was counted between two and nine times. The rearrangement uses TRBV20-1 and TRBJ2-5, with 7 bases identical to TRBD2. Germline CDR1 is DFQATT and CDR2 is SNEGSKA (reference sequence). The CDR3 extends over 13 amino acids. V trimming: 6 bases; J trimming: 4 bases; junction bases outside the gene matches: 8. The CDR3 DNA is TGCAGTGCGAATGTGCGGGGGAGAGAGACCCAGTACTTC. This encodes CSANVRGRETQYF.

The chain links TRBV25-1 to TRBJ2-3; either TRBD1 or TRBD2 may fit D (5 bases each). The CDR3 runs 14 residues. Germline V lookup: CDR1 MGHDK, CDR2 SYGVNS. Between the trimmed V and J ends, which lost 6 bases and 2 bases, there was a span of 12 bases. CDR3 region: CASRPAGATDTQYF. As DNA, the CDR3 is TGTGCCAGCAGGCCCGCCGGGGCCACAGATACGCAGTATTTT.

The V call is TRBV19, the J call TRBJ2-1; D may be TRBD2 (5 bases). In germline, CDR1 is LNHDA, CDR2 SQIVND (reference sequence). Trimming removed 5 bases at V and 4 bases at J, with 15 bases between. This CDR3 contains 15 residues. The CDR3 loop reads CASSLGGHRYNEQFF. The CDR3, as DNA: TGTGCCAGTAGTTTAGGCGGGCACAGATACAATGAGCAGTTCTTC.

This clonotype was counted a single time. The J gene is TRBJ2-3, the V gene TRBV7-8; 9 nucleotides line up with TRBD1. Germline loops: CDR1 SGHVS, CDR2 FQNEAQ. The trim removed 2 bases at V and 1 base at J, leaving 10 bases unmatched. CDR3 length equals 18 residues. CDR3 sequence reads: CASSLRGTGTFRTDTQYF. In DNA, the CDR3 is TGTGCCAGCAGCTTAAGGGGGACAGGGACCTTCCGCACAGATACGCAGTATTTT.

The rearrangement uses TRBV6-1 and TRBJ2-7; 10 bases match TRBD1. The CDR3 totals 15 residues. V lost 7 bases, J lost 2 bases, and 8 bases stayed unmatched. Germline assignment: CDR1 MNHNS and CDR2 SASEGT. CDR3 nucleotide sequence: TGTGCCAGCACCCTATCCGGGACAGGGGCCTACGAGCAGTACTTC. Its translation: CASTLSGTGAYEQYF.

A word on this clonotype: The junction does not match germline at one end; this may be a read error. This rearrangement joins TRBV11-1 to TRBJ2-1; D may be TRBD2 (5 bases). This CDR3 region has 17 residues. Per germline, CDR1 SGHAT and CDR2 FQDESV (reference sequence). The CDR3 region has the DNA TGTGCCAGCAGCTTCGTCTTAGCGATATCACCTGGGAATGAGCATTTCTTC. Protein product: CASSFVLAISPGNEHFF.

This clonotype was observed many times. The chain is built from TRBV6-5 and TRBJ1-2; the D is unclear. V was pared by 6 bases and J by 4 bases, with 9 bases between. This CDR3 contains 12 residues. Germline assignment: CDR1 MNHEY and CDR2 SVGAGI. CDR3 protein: CASRPVGYGYTF. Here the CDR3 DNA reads TGTGCCAGCAGGCCGGTTGGCTATGGCTACACCTTC.

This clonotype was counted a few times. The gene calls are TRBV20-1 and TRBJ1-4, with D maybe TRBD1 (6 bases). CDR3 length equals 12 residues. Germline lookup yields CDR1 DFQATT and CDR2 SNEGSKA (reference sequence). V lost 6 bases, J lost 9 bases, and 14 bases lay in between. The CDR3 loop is CSAISTGQKLFF. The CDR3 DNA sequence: TGCAGTGCCATATCAACAGGGCAAAAACTGTTTTTT.

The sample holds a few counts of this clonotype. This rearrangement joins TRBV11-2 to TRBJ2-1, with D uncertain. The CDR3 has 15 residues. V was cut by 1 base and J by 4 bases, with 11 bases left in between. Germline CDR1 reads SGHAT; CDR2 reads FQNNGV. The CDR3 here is CASSLGLGTYNEQFF. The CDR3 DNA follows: TGTGCCAGCAGCTTAGGCCTAGGAACTTACAATGAGCAGTTCTTC.

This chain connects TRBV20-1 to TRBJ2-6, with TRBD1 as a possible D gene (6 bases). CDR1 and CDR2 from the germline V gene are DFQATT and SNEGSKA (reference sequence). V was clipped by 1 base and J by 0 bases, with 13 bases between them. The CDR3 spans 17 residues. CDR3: CSARGGTLSSGANVLTF. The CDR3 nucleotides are TGCAGTGCTAGAGGGGGGACACTCAGCTCTGGGGCCAACGTCCTGACTTTC.

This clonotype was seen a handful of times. The CDR3 region has the DNA TGTGCCAGCAGTAGCCCGGGACATCTCCTCCACTTT. It encodes CASSSPGHLLHF. The chain couples TRBV28 to TRBJ1-6; the D gene is possibly TRBD1 (6 bases). The CDR3 has 12 residues. Germline V lookup: CDR1 MDHEN, CDR2 SYDVKM. V lost 5 bases and J 15 bases, leaving 14 bases between the germline ends.

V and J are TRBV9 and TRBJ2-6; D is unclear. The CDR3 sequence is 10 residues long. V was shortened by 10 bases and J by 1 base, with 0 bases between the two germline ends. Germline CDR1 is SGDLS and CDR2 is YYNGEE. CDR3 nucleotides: TGTGCCTCTGGGGCCAACGTCCTGACTTTC. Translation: CASGANVLTF.

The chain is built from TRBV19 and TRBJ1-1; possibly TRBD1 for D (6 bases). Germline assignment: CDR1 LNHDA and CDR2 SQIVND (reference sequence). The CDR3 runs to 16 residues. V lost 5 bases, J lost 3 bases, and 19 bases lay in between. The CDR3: CASSGRQVPEDTEAFF. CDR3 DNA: TGTGCCAGTAGTGGACGACAGGTACCGGAGGACACTGAAGCTTTCTTT.

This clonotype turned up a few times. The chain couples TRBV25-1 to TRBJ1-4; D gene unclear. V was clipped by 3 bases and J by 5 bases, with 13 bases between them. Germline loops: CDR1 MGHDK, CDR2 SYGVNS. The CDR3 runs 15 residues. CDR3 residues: CASSDHDIGNEKLFF. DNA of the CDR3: TGTGCCAGCAGTGATCACGACATAGGGAATGAAAAACTGTTTTTT.

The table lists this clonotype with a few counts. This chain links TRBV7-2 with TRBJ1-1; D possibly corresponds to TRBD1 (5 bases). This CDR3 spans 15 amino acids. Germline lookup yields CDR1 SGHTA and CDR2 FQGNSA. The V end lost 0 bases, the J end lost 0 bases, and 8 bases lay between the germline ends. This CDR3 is CASSLAGLMNTEAFF. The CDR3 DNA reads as TGTGCCAGCAGCTTAGCGGGACTGATGAACACTGAAGCTTTCTTT.

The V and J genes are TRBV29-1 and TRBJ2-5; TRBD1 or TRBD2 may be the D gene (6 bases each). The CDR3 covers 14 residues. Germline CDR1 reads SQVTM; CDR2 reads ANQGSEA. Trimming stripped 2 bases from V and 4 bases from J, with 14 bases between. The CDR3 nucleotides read TGCAGCGTTGAAACCGGGGGCCTGCCAGAGACCCAGTACTTC. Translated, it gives CSVETGGLPETQYF.

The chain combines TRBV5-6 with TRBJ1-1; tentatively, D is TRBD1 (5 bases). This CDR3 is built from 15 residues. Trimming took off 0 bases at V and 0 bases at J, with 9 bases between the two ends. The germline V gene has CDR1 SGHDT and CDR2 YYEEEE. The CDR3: CASSLARGMNTEAFF. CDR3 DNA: TGTGCCAGCAGCTTGGCTCGGGGGATGAACACTGAAGCTTTCTTT.

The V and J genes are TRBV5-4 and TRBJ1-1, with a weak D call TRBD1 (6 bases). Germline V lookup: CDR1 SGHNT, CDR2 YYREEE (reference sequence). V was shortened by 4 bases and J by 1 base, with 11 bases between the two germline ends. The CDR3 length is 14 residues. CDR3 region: CASSPKQGNTEAFF. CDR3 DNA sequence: TGTGCCAGCAGCCCAAAACAGGGGAACACTGAAGCTTTCTTT. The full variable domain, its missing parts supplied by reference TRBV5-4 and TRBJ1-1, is ETGVTQSPTHLIKTRGQQVTLRCSSQSGHNTVSWYQQALGQGPQFIFQYYREEENGRGNFPPRFSGLQFPNYSSELNVNALELDDSALYLCASSPKQGNTEAFFGQGTRLTVV.

The CDR3 loop reads CASRVQGGNAGANVLTF. Here the CDR3 DNA reads TGTGCCAGCAGAGTACAAGGGGGCAATGCTGGGGCCAACGTCCTGACTTTC. The rearrangement uses TRBV6-5 and TRBJ2-6; TRBD1 agrees at 7 bases. This CDR3 contains 17 residues. Germline V gene sequence: CDR1 MNHEY, CDR2 SVGAGI. Losses at the gene ends were 6 bases for V and 2 bases for J; bases not matched to a gene: 10.

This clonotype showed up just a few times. In DNA, the CDR3 is TGTGCCACCAGTGATGTTGATGCGGACCGCACTTCCTATGGCTACACCTTC. Translated: CATSDVDADRTSYGYTF. The chain joins TRBV24-1 to TRBJ1-2; D not resolved. V gave up 3 bases and J gave up 4 bases, with 20 bases separating them. CDR1 and CDR2 (germline): KGHDR, SFDVKD. CDR3 length: 17 amino acids.

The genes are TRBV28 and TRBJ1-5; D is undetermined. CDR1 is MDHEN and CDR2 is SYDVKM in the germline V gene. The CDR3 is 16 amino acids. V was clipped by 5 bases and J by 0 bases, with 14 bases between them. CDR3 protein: CASSLSTVNSNQPQHF. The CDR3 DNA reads TGTGCCAGCAGTCTATCGACGGTAAATAGCAATCAGCCCCAGCATTTT.

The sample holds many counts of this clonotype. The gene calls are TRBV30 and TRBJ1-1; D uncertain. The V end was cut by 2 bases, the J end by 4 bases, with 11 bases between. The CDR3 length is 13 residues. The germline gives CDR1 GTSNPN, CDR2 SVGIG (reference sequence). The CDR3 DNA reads TGTGCCTGGAGTCCGGTTCGACGCACTGAAGCTTTCTTT. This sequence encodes CAWSPVRRTEAFF. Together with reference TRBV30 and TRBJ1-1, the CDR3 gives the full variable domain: SQTIHQWPATLVQPVGSPLSLECTVEGTSNPNLYWYRQAAGRGLQLLFYSVGIGQISSEVPQNLSASRPQDRQFILSSKKLLLSDSGFYLCAWSPVRRTEAFFGQGTRLTVV.

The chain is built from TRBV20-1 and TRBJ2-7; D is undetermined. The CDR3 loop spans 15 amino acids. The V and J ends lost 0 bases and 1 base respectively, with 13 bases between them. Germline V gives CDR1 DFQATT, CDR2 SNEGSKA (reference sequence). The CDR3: CSARDGRRRSYEQYV. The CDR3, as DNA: TGCAGTGCTAGAGATGGTCGACGGCGTTCCTACGAGCAGTACGTC.

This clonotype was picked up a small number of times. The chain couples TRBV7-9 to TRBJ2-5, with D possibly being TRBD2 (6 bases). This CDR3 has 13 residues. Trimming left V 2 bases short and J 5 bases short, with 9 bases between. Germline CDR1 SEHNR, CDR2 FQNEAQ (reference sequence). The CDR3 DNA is TGTGCCAGCAGCTTATATGGGGGGGAGACCCAGTACTTC. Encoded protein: CASSLYGGETQYF. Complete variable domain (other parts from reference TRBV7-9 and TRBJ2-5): DTGVSQNPRHKITKRGQNVTFRCDPISEHNRLYWYRQTLGQGPEFLTYFQNEAQLEKSRLLSDRFSAERPKGSFSTLEIQRTEQGDSAMYLCASSLYGGETQYFGPGTRLLVL.

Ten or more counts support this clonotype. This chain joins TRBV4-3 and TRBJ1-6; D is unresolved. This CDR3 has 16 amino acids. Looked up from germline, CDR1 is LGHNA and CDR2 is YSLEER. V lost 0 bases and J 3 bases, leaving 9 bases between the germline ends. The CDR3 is CASSQDGPGYNSPLHF. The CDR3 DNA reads TGCGCCAGCAGCCAAGATGGGCCGGGCTATAATTCACCCCTCCACTTT.

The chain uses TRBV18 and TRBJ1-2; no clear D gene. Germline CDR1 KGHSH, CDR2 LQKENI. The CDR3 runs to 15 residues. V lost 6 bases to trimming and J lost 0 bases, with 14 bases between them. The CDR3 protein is CASSPPGRANYGYTF. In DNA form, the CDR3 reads TGTGCCAGCTCCCCCCCGGGGAGGGCTAACTATGGCTACACCTTC.

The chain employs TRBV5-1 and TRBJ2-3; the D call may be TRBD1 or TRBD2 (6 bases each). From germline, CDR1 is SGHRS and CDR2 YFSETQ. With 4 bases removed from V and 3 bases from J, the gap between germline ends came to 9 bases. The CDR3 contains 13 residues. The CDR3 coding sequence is TGCGCCAGCAGCAGGGGGGTTACAGATACGCAGTATTTT. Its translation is CASSRGVTDTQYF.